This T cell receptor beta chain is from a study of T cells after yellow fever vaccination. In the study overall: Preparing low-cell-number fractions relied on SMART-Seq v4 Ultra Low Input.

General study results and limits: The secondary response peaked faster, at day 5 versus 15, but was weaker. Subsequent booster samples again held most clones from primary vaccination (roughly 95% CD4, roughly 90% CD8).

This clonotype was seen more than once but under ten times. Its antigen is still unknown. UMIs and a universal primer site were added when TCR cDNA was made by 5'RACE template switching. TCRdb processed the 5' RACE reads anew with MiXCR; each CDR3 protein has one entry. In the table there are roughly 400,000 distinct CDR3 sequences, 15% to 20% of which are singletons. Trimming took off 4 bases at V and 4 bases at J, with 9 bases between the two ends. This CDR3 region has 12 residues. Germline values: CDR1 SGHNT, CDR2 YYREEE (reference sequence). Sample: PBMCs, taken before the yellow fever booster vaccination. The V gene is TRBV5-4, the J gene TRBJ2-7; D is uncertain. The sequence was obtained from a young man who received the YFV17D yellow fever vaccine. This chain's CDR3 is CASSASRYEQYF. The CDR3 DNA reads TGTGCCAGCAGCGCAAGTCGGTACGAGCAGTACTTC. Filled out from reference TRBV5-4 and TRBJ2-7, the complete variable domain reads ETGVTQSPTHLIKTRGQQVTLRCSSQSGHNTVSWYQQALGQGPQFIFQYYREEENGRGNFPPRFSGLQFPNYSSELNVNALELDDSALYLCASSASRYEQYFGPGTRLTVT.